This T cell receptor beta chain was found in a study of cytomegalovirus exposure and HLA in healthy donors. Findings of the study overall: In an earlier analysis, productive rearrangement rates for most beta V segments clustered near 87% or 30%. Relative to equally common others, HLA-associated TCR beta chains showed greater clonal expansion in a later analysis. In vitro data verified a few CMV-associated chains as specific for CMV antigens.

Trimming pared 5 bases from V and 8 bases from J, leaving 19 bases between. The CDR3 totals 15 residues. Germline assignment: CDR1 SGHTA and CDR2 FQGTGA. Amplification used 60 Vbeta primers and 13 Jbeta primers. TCRdb's copy holds only in-frame clones and misses some; the assay was immunoSEQ multiplex PCR. Here the sample spans 200,000 to 250,000 clones, roughly 82% being singletons. As to this clone: Its target is not known.

Sequencing was done on a sample of PBMCs. The rearrangement uses TRBV7-3 and TRBJ2-1, with D perhaps TRBD2 (7 bases). The TCR comes from a woman in her thirties or forties in good health and CMV-seropositive. The CDR3 DNA follows: TGTGCCAGCAGCCCTCTGGGGGGGGCCAGGGATGAGCAGTTCTTC. It is translated as CASSPLGGARDEQFF.